This TCR beta chain was profiled in a study of post-analysis software for immune sequencing data. Study-wide background: Included courses were relapsing-remitting and secondary progressive multiple sclerosis; progressive-relapsing multiple sclerosis was also included. Study-wide findings and caveats: When the samples were clustered directly with F measure, those that had been prepared in the same batch showed strong co-clustering. A significant reduction in normalized Chao1 diversity was observed in multiple sclerosis patients versus controls. Four or five TRBV segments, including TRBV5-6, TRBV5-1 and TRBV20-1, were more frequent in patients than controls.

The CDR3 contains 16 residues. Germline V gene lookup returns CDR1 ENHRY and CDR2 SYGVKD. Notes on this clonotype: The antigen is not known. A single base separates this from a much larger clone, so it may be a read error.

The authors incorporated unique molecular identifiers into the TCR beta cDNA libraries. Around 500,000 cDNA molecules were obtained from 1 to 10 million T cells. TCRdb re-analysed the PCR reads in MiXCR, keeping a single row per CDR3 protein. The repertoire holds 150,000 to 200,000 distinct CDR3 sequences, with 30% as singletons. The chain employs TRBV10-3 and TRBJ2-1; a possible D gene is TRBD1 (5 bases). The sequence derives from a girl aged 5-17 years with multiple sclerosis. Sequencing used blood. The CDR3 loop is CAISESQGSSYNKQFF. The CDR3 coding sequence is TGTGCCATCAGTGAGTCTCAGGGTAGCTCCTACAATAAGCAGTTCTTC.